This passage covers 26 T cell receptor beta chains from one sample sequenced in a study of identical twins. Via MiXCR, TCRdb re-called the 5' RACE reads, giving one row per CDR3 protein. The table has fewer than 550,000 distinct CDR3 sequences, 13% to 15% seen once. This sample was shared with a second study, whose subject was yellow fever vaccine responses in identical twins.

Sequenced sample: CD4+ T cells sorted from blood. The receptors originated from a woman aged 18 to 35 in good health.

There are many counts of this clonotype. The J gene is TRBJ2-3, the V gene TRBV7-2, with D hard to call. Germline V gene sequence: CDR1 SGHTA, CDR2 FQGNSA. CDR3 length: 15 residues. Trimming stripped 5 bases from V and 5 bases from J, with 17 bases between. In DNA form, the CDR3 reads TGTGCCAGCAGCCCATCTCGGGCTAGTCAAGATACGCAGTATTTT. Protein product: CASSPSRASQDTQYF.

This clonotype appeared many times. V and J are TRBV24-1 and TRBJ2-1; D unclear. CDR1 is KGHDR, CDR2 SFDVKD, per germline. Trimming stripped 9 bases from V and 2 bases from J, with 7 bases between. This CDR3 comprises 12 residues. The CDR3 protein is CATASTYNEQFF. CDR3 DNA: TGTGCCACCGCAAGTACCTACAATGAGCAGTTCTTC.

This clonotype was observed a handful of times. The chain uses TRBV19 and TRBJ2-5, with 9 bases that match TRBD1. The CDR3 covers 13 residues. Germline-derived CDR1 and CDR2 are LNHDA and SQIVND (reference sequence). The ends lost 6 bases at V and 1 base at J; junction bases unmatched: 0. The CDR3 nucleotides are TGTGCCAGTAGACAGGGGGCCCAAGAGACCCAGTACTTC. This codes for CASRQGAQETQYF.

Concerning this clonotype: The junction departs from germline at one end; a sequencing error may be responsible. The V and J genes are TRBV5-1 and TRBJ2-1, with D perhaps given as TRBD1 or TRBD2 (6 bases each). The V gene's germline CDR1 is SGHRS and CDR2 YFSETQ. CDR3 length: 18 residues. The CDR3 DNA reads as TGCGCCAGCGGCTTGGGGATCGGGACAAGCGGGCCCTACAATGAGCAGTTCTTC. This sequence encodes CASGLGIGTSGPYNEQFF.

The J gene is TRBJ1-5, the V gene TRBV12-3 or TRBV12-4; no clear D. V lost 2 bases, J lost 4 bases, and 9 bases lay in between. The CDR3 has 14 amino acids. DNA of the CDR3: TGTGCCAGCAGTTTAAGTGCGGGTAATCAGCCCCAGCATTTT. It codes for CASSLSAGNQPQHF.

This chain links TRBV11-2 with TRBJ2-5; D uncertain. The ends were cut back, 1 base at V and 5 bases at J, with 14 bases in the middle. The CDR3 is 15 residues long. The germline CDR1 and CDR2 sequences are SGHAT and FQNNGV. This chain's CDR3 is CASSLGGKGWETQYF. DNA for the CDR3: TGTGCCAGCAGCTTAGGTGGAAAGGGTTGGGAGACCCAGTACTTC. Combining the CDR3 with reference TRBV11-2 and TRBJ2-5 gives the whole variable domain EAGVAQSPRYKIIEKRQSVAFWCNPISGHATLYWYQQILGQGPKLLIQFQNNGVVDDSQLPKDRFSAERLKGVDSTLKIQPAKLEDSAVYLCASSLGGKGWETQYFGPGTRLLVL.

V gene TRBV7-2 combines with J gene TRBJ2-3; no firm D call. V lost 5 bases, J lost 3 bases, and 6 bases lay in between. In germline, CDR1 is SGHTA, CDR2 FQGNSA. This CDR3 comprises 12 residues. CDR3 residues: CASSNPTDTQYF. CDR3 in DNA: TGTGCCAGCAGCAACCCGACAGATACGCAGTATTTT.

The J gene is TRBJ2-2, the V gene TRBV5-1; 9 bases fit TRBD1. Germline assignment: CDR1 SGHRS and CDR2 YFSETQ. The CDR3 has 14 residues. After removal of 6 bases from V and 5 bases from J, the junction contained 5 bases not matched to a gene. CDR3 in DNA: TGCGCCAGCAACCCGGGACAGGGAACCGGGGAGCTGTTTTTT. Amino acid sequence: CASNPGQGTGELFF.

The table lists this clonotype with a few counts. The chain is built from TRBV11-2 and TRBJ2-7; D remains unclear. Germline lookup yields CDR1 SGHAT and CDR2 FQNNGV. CDR3 length: 13 amino acids. Trimming took 5 bases from V and 5 from J, leaving 13 bases between them. The CDR3 is CASSVEGLHEQYF. CDR3 in DNA: TGTGCCAGCAGCGTTGAAGGCCTCCACGAGCAGTACTTC.

There are a few counts of this clonotype. The rearrangement joins TRBV15 to TRBJ1-2, with D hard to call. V dropped 1 base and J dropped 8 bases, with 8 bases sitting between them. CDR1 and CDR2 (germline): LNHNV, YYDKDF (reference sequence). The CDR3 length is 12 residues. The CDR3 bases are TGTGCCACCAGCAGAGCGGTAGCCGGCTACACCTTC. Protein product: CATSRAVAGYTF.

As concerns this clonotype: At one of its ends the junction is not consistent with the germline gene, which may arise from a read error. The V gene is TRBV4-2, the J gene TRBJ1-2; D gene uncertain. Germline assignment: CDR1 LGHNA and CDR2 YNFKEQ. The CDR3 runs to 13 residues. In DNA form, the CDR3 reads TGTGCCAGCAGCCAAGACGTAGACGGCCCCTCAGACTTC. Its translation is CASSQDVDGPSDF.

This clonotype showed up just a few times. The V call is TRBV10-1, the J call TRBJ2-7; tentatively, D is TRBD1 or TRBD2 (5 bases each). The CDR3 has 17 residues. Germline-derived CDR1 and CDR2 are WNHNN and SYGVQD (reference sequence). V lost 6 bases, J lost 0 bases, and 21 bases lay in between. The CDR3 sequence is CASRQGPIYRVSYEQYF. The CDR3 region has the DNA TGCGCCAGCAGGCAGGGACCGATATATCGGGTCTCCTACGAGCAGTACTTC.

The rearrangement uses TRBV18 and TRBJ1-5; D is perhaps TRBD1 (5 bases). This CDR3 is 15 amino acids long. Germline CDR1 reads KGHSH; CDR2 reads LQKENI. Between the trimmed V and J ends, which lost 4 bases and 4 bases, there was a span of 14 bases. The CDR3 DNA reads TGTGCCAGCTCACTTATGAGTCAGGGTAATCAGCCCCAGCATTTT. Its protein product is CASSLMSQGNQPQHF. Based on the CDR3 plus reference TRBV18 and TRBJ1-5, the full variable domain is NAGVMQNPRHLVRRRGQEARLRCSPMKGHSHVYWYRQLPEEGLKFMVYLQKENIIDESGMPKERFSAEFPKEGPSILRIQQVVRGDSAAYFCASSLMSQGNQPQHFGDGTRLSIL.

This clonotype was picked up a small number of times. The chain uses TRBV6-2 or TRBV6-3 and TRBJ2-4, with TRBD2 as a possible D gene (5 bases). This CDR3 contains 15 residues. V lost 4 bases and J 0 bases, leaving 10 bases between the germline ends. In germline, CDR1 is MNHEY, CDR2 SVGEGT. The CDR3 sequence: CASSLAGLAKNIQYF. The CDR3 bases are TGTGCCAGCAGTTTGGCGGGTTTAGCCAAAAACATTCAGTACTTC.

This chain links TRBV5-4 with TRBJ2-1, with a tentative D call TRBD2 (5 bases). The CDR3 loop spans 14 amino acids. From germline, CDR1 is SGHNT and CDR2 YYREEE (reference sequence). The germline V and J ends were trimmed by 2 bases and 10 bases, with 16 bases remaining between them. The CDR3, as DNA: TGTGCCAGCAGCTTTGCTAGCAGCTCAAGGGAGCAGTTCTTC. Amino acid sequence: CASSFASSSREQFF.

The CDR3 DNA reads TGTGCCAGCAGCCAAGAACCAGGGGCCTACGAGCAGTACTTC. Its protein product is CASSQEPGAYEQYF. The rearrangement joins TRBV14 to TRBJ2-7; TRBD1 is a possible D gene (6 bases). Trimming cost V 0 bases and J 2 bases, with 8 bases left between them. The CDR3 sequence is 14 residues long. Germline loops: CDR1 SGHDN, CDR2 FVKESK.

Comments on this clonotype: The junction shows a germline mismatch at one end, possibly a read error. The chain links TRBV28 to TRBJ2-7, with 7 bases identical to TRBD1. CDR3 length: 14 amino acids. Germline CDR1 MDHEN, CDR2 SYDVKM. CDR3 DNA sequence: TGTGCCACTAAGCCGGGACAGACCACCTACGTGCAGTACTTC. This sequence encodes CATKPGQTTYVQYF.

This clonotype was detected ten times or more. V and J are TRBV5-6 and TRBJ2-1, with a possible D match to TRBD2 (6 bases). CDR1 and CDR2 from the germline V gene are SGHDT and YYEEEE. Trimming removed 2 bases from V and 7 bases from J, with 13 bases in between. This CDR3 is 14 amino acids long. CDR3 protein: CASSLGRAGNEQFF. Here the CDR3 DNA reads TGTGCCAGCAGCTTAGGTAGGGCGGGAAATGAGCAGTTCTTC.

This clonotype showed up many times. The chain carries TRBV11-3 and TRBJ2-1, with 16 bases that match TRBD2. The V segment lost 5 bases and the J segment 6 bases; nucleotides outside the gene matches: 4. Germline CDR1 reads SGHNT; CDR2 reads YENEEA. CDR3 length: 16 amino acids. Here the CDR3 reads CASSPGTSGRANEQFF. CDR3 DNA sequence: TGTGCCAGCAGCCCAGGGACTAGCGGGAGGGCCAATGAGCAGTTCTTC.

CDR3 amino acids: CASSPRRPGELFF. The CDR3 nucleotides are TGTGCCAGCAGCCCCCGTCGCCCCGGGGAGCTGTTTTTT. The chain employs TRBV3-1 and TRBJ2-2; D gene unclear. This CDR3 is 13 amino acids long. Deletions cut 4 bases from V and 6 bases from J, with 9 bases between. The germline gives CDR1 LGHDT, CDR2 YNNKEL (reference sequence).

In this sample, this clonotype turned up many times. V and J are TRBV5-1 and TRBJ2-3; D remains ambiguous. Trimming took 1 base from V and 1 from J, leaving 4 bases between them. Per the germline V gene, CDR1 is SGHRS and CDR2 is YFSETQ. This CDR3 has 13 amino acids. The CDR3 nucleotides read TGCGCCAGCAGCTTGCCACGCACAGATACGCAGTATTTT. This gives the protein CASSLPRTDTQYF.

In its sample, this clonotype was seen a few times. This rearrangement joins TRBV2 to TRBJ2-2; 7 bases are a match to TRBD2. Germline V gene data show CDR1 as SNHLY and CDR2 as FYNNEI. The junction had 7 bases not matched to a gene; V was cut back by 6 bases and J by 6 bases. This CDR3 is 14 amino acids long. The CDR3 bases are TGTGCCAGCAGGGAGAGCGGGGAGTCCGGGGAGCTGTTTTTT. Translating gives CASRESGESGELFF.

This CDR3 reads CASRGGGNTGELFF. In DNA, the CDR3 is TGTGCCAGCCGCGGGGGAGGGAACACCGGGGAGCTGTTTTTT. The chain is built from TRBV7-2 and TRBJ2-2; 7 bases align to TRBD2. Germline V lookup: CDR1 SGHTA, CDR2 FQGNSA. V dropped 8 bases and J dropped 1; count of bases not matched to a gene: 4. The CDR3 is made up of 14 amino acids.

This clonotype showed up just a few times. At one end, the junction sequence differs from germline, possibly due to a read error. The chain is built from TRBV7-9 and TRBJ1-5, with 7 bases lining up with TRBD1. The CDR3 extends over 14 amino acids. CDR1 is SEHNR, CDR2 FQNEAQ, per germline (reference sequence). CDR3 DNA sequence: TGTGCCAGCAGCCCCGGGACAGCCAATCAGCACCAGCATTTT. It yields the protein CASSPGTANQHQHF.

This clonotype was counted at least ten times. The V gene is TRBV5-1, the J gene TRBJ2-3, with TRBD1 as a possible D gene (5 bases). The V gene lost 4 bases and the J gene lost 8 bases, with 14 bases spanning the gap. The V gene's germline CDR1 is SGHRS and CDR2 YFSETQ. This CDR3 spans 13 amino acids. The chain's CDR3 is CASSPDIFGTQYF. CDR3 in DNA: TGCGCCAGCAGCCCGGACATCTTCGGTACGCAGTATTTT.

This clonotype was seen a few times. This chain uses TRBV4-3 with TRBJ2-3; 8 nucleotides align to TRBD1. The germline V gene has CDR1 LGHNA and CDR2 YSLEER. V shed 4 bases, J shed 2 bases, and the junction held 8 bases outside the gene matches. The CDR3 loop spans 16 amino acids. This chain's CDR3 is CASSREGRGPTDTQYF. The CDR3 bases are TGCGCCAGCAGCCGAGAGGGCAGGGGGCCCACAGATACGCAGTATTTT.